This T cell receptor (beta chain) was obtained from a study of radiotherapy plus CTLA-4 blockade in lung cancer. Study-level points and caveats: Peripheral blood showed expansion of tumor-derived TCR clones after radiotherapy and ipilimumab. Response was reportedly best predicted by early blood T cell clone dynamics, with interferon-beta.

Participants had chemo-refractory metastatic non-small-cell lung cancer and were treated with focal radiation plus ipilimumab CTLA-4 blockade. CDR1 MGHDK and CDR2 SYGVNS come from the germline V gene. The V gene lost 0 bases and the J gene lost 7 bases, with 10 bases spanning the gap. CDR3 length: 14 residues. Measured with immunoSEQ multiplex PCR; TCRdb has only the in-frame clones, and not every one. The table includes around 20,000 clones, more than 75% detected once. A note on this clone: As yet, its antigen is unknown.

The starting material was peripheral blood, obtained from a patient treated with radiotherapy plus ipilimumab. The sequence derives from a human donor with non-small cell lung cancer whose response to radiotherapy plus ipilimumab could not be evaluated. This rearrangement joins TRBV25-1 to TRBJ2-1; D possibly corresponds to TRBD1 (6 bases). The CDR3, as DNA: TGTGCCAGCAGTGAATACTCAGACAGGAATGAGCAGTTCTTC. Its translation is CASSEYSDRNEQFF.